The 29 T cell receptor beta chains listed next were all sequenced from one sample in a study of blood T cell repertoires in COVID-19. The assay was immunoSEQ multiplex PCR, and TCRdb's table has in-frame clones only and misses some. The table has approximately 400,000 clones, more than 80% seen once; the top ten hold 1% to 1.5%. Sequencing input: peripheral blood. These receptors all stem from a man aged 40-49 years with acute or convalescent COVID-19.

In this sample, this clone turned up a few times. This chain links TRBV6-1 with TRBJ1-2; tentative D call: TRBD1 (5 bases). The V gene lost 3 bases and the J gene lost 5 bases, with 16 bases spanning the gap. This CDR3 region has 15 residues. CDR1 and CDR2 from the germline V gene are MNHNS and SASEGT. CDR3 sequence reads: CASSDRGGVGYGYTF. In nucleotides, the CDR3 is TGTGCCAGCAGTGATCGCGGGGGGGTAGGGTATGGCTACACCTTC.

This clone has just a few counts. The chain links TRBV19 to TRBJ1-6; no clear D. CDR3 size: 14 residues. The germline V gene has CDR1 LNHDA and CDR2 SQIVND (reference sequence). Trimming removed 7 bases from V and 10 bases from J, with 17 bases in between. The CDR3 spells CASTGTGSFSPLHF. DNA for the CDR3: TGTGCCAGTACCGGAACCGGGAGTTTCTCACCCCTCCACTTT.

A remark on this clone: Other DNA sequences from this sample encode an identical CDR3 as well. The genes are TRBV6-2 or TRBV6-3 and TRBJ2-2; possibly TRBD1 for D (6 bases). This CDR3 comprises 13 residues. Per the germline V gene, CDR1 is MNHEY and CDR2 is SVGEGT. V was cut by 2 bases and J by 5 bases, with 6 bases left in between. CDR3 bases: TGTGCCAGCAGTTACAGGGGGACCGGGGAGCTGTTTTTT. Translation gives CASSYRGTGELFF.

The chain joins TRBV10-3 to TRBJ1-5; weak D call: TRBD1 (5 bases). V dropped 3 bases and J dropped 4 bases, with 19 bases sitting between them. The CDR3 has 17 residues. Germline V lookup: CDR1 ENHRY, CDR2 SYGVKD. Here the CDR3 reads CAISEGTGGGTNQPQHF. CDR3 bases: TGTGCCATCAGTGAAGGGACCGGCGGAGGGACTAATCAGCCCCAGCATTTT.

The rearrangement uses TRBV25-1 and TRBJ1-6; the D gene is possibly TRBD1 (6 bases). Germline-derived CDR1 and CDR2 are MGHDK and SYGVNS. CDR3 length: 15 amino acids. V lost 4 bases and J lost 4, with 11 bases in between. DNA of the CDR3: TGTGCCAGCAGTGGATGGGACAAATATAATTCACCCCTCCACTTT. This sequence encodes CASSGWDKYNSPLHF.

The chain uses TRBV5-1 and TRBJ2-3, with a tentative D call TRBD2 (6 bases). This CDR3 is 15 amino acids long. In germline, CDR1 is SGHRS, CDR2 YFSETQ. Trimming removed 0 bases at V and 1 base at J, with 9 bases between. This chain's CDR3 is CASSLGRDGTDTQYF. CDR3 coding DNA: TGCGCCAGCAGCTTGGGGCGGGACGGCACAGATACGCAGTATTTT.

The chain carries TRBV24-1 and TRBJ1-1; 10 positions agree with TRBD1. The V gene end was trimmed by 3 bases and the J gene end by 4 bases; junction bases not matched to a gene: 4. The CDR3 runs 15 residues. In germline, CDR1 is KGHDR, CDR2 SFDVKD. CDR3 protein: CATSDTRTGGTEAFF. The CDR3, as DNA: TGTGCCACCAGTGATACTAGGACAGGGGGCACTGAAGCTTTCTTT.

The chain joins TRBV4-2 to TRBJ2-7; D is possibly TRBD2 (6 bases). The CDR3 contains 14 residues. The germline CDR1 and CDR2 sequences are LGHNA and YNFKEQ. V lost 3 bases to trimming and J lost 4 bases, with 13 bases between them. CDR3 loop: CASSHSDGGYEQYF. The CDR3 bases are TGTGCCAGCAGCCACTCCGACGGGGGATACGAGCAGTACTTC.

J is TRBJ2-1 and V is TRBV13; 8 bases line up with TRBD2. J gave up 3 bases and V 5 bases, and 6 bases lay outside the gene matches. This CDR3 has 15 residues. The germline V gene encodes CDR1 PRHDT and CDR2 FYEKMQ (reference sequence). CDR3 in amino acids: CASSPGLGLYNEQFF. In nucleotides, the CDR3 is TGTGCCAGCAGCCCGGGACTAGGTCTCTACAATGAGCAGTTCTTC.

The V call is TRBV11-2, the J call TRBJ2-5; D gene unclear. V was shortened by 2 bases and J by 4 bases, with 14 bases between the two germline ends. Per the germline V gene, CDR1 is SGHAT and CDR2 is FQNNGV. The CDR3 extends over 15 amino acids. As DNA, the CDR3 is TGTGCCAGCAGCTTATCTTTGGCAGGTCGAGAGACCCAGTACTTC. The encoded protein is CASSLSLAGRETQYF.

The genes are TRBV6-2 or TRBV6-3 and TRBJ1-1; 12 bases map to TRBD1. CDR3 length: 16 residues. V was pared by 0 bases and J by 5 bases, with 4 bases of the junction left unmatched. The germline CDR1 and CDR2 sequences are MNHEY and SVGEGT. CDR3 region: CASSYSGTGGGTEAFF. DNA for the CDR3: TGTGCCAGCAGTTACTCCGGGACAGGGGGCGGAACTGAAGCTTTCTTT.

The V call is TRBV9, the J call TRBJ2-1, with a tentative D call TRBD1 (6 bases). V lost 0 bases and J 6 bases, leaving 16 bases between the germline ends. From germline, CDR1 is SGDLS and CDR2 YYNGEE. The CDR3 spans 16 residues. CDR3 loop: CASSVESQGNSNEQFF. CDR3 DNA sequence: TGTGCCAGCAGCGTAGAGTCACAGGGAAATTCCAATGAGCAGTTCTTC.

The chain has TRBV24-1 and TRBJ1-2; 8 bases agree with TRBD1. V lost 12 bases to trimming and J lost 3 bases; unmatched junction nucleotides: 14. This CDR3 is built from 15 residues. Germline V CDR1 and CDR2: KGHDR, SFDVKD. The CDR3 region has the DNA TGTGCCTCCTACCATCGGACAGGGCTCGACTATGGCTACACCTTC. It translates to CASYHRTGLDYGYTF.

Worth noting for this clone: Mismatch with germline at one junction end may stem from a read error. This chain uses TRBV7-7 with TRBJ2-1, with TRBD2 identical over 8 bases. Germline values: CDR1 SSHAT, CDR2 FNYEAQ (reference sequence). The CDR3 runs 15 residues. CDR3 sequence (DNA): TGTGCTAGCAGCTTAGAAGCGGGGGCCTACAATGAGCAGTTCTTC. This translates into CASSLEAGAYNEQFF.

As to this clone: Other nucleotide sequences from this sample produce the same CDR3. The chain uses TRBV7-9 and TRBJ1-1, with D possibly TRBD1 on 5 matching bases. Trimming pared 2 bases from V and 1 base from J, leaving 8 bases between. CDR3 length equals 14 residues. Per the germline V gene, CDR1 is SEHNR and CDR2 is FQNEAQ (reference sequence). The CDR3 region is CASSLSGQNTEAFF. The CDR3 coding sequence is TGTGCCAGCAGCTTATCCGGACAGAACACTGAAGCTTTCTTT.

This clone was counted once. The chain employs TRBV14 and TRBJ2-5, with 9 bases matching TRBD2. Trimming took 1 base from V and 4 from J; bases not matched to a gene: 10. Germline V gene lookup returns CDR1 SGHDN and CDR2 FVKESK. This CDR3 region has 17 residues. CDR3 amino acids: CASSQVLRGGRGETQYF. As DNA, the CDR3 is TGTGCCAGCAGCCAAGTCTTGCGGGGGGGCCGTGGAGAGACCCAGTACTTC. Combining the CDR3 with reference TRBV14 and TRBJ2-5 gives the whole variable domain EAGVTQFPSHSVIEKGQTVTLRCDPISGHDNLYWYRRVMGKEIKFLLHFVKESKQDESGMPNNRFLAERTGGTYSTLKVQPAELEDSGVYFCASSQVLRGGRGETQYFGPGTRLLVL.

The CDR3 nucleotides are TGTGCCAGCAGCCAAGATGGGAGGACCCCCACCTACGAGCAGTACTTC. This encodes CASSQDGRTPTYEQYF. V gene TRBV3-1 (or the pseudogene TRBV3-2) combines with J gene TRBJ2-7; D perhaps matches TRBD2 (6 bases). This CDR3 is built from 16 residues. Deletions cut 0 bases from V and 2 bases from J, with 14 bases between. Per germline, CDR1 LGHDT and CDR2 YNNKEL (reference sequence).

The chain couples TRBV4-2 to TRBJ1-5, with 7 bases lining up with TRBD1. The ends lost 4 bases at V and 2 bases at J; junction bases unmatched: 8. Germline CDR1 is LGHNA and CDR2 is YNFKEQ. The CDR3 length is 16 residues. The CDR3 is CASSPHRGSGNQPQHF. The CDR3 nucleotides read TGTGCCAGCAGCCCGCACAGGGGTAGTGGCAATCAGCCCCAGCATTTT.

The table lists this clone with a count of one. The chain joins TRBV5-4 to TRBJ1-1; no definite D call. The CDR3 runs 12 residues. The germline V gene has CDR1 SGHNT and CDR2 YYREEE (reference sequence). Trimming took off 3 bases at V and 8 bases at J, with 11 bases between the two ends. The CDR3 here is CASSSTANEAFF. The CDR3 DNA follows: TGTGCCAGCAGCTCAACAGCAAACGAAGCTTTCTTT.

The rearrangement links TRBV15 to TRBJ1-1; D remains ambiguous. The germline V gene encodes CDR1 LNHNV and CDR2 YYDKDF (reference sequence). The CDR3 consists of 13 residues. V was cut by 0 bases and J by 6 bases, with 8 bases left in between. CDR3 amino acids: CATSRDLQAEAFF. The CDR3 DNA reads TGTGCCACCAGCAGAGATCTCCAGGCTGAAGCTTTCTTT.

The chain employs TRBV18 and TRBJ1-3; no firm D call. The ends were cut back, 3 bases at V and 1 base at J, with 7 bases in the middle. The CDR3 is 14 amino acids. Germline V gives CDR1 KGHSH, CDR2 LQKENI. This chain's CDR3 is CASSPGASGNTIYF. CDR3 DNA: TGTGCCAGCTCACCGGGAGCGTCTGGAAACACCATATATTTT. Combining the CDR3 with reference TRBV18 and TRBJ1-3 gives the whole variable domain NAGVMQNPRHLVRRRGQEARLRCSPMKGHSHVYWYRQLPEEGLKFMVYLQKENIIDESGMPKERFSAEFPKEGPSILRIQQVVRGDSAAYFCASSPGASGNTIYFGEGSWLTVV.

The V gene is TRBV9, the J gene TRBJ1-3, with D hard to call. Trimming took 0 bases from V and 0 from J, leaving 7 bases between them. This CDR3 region has 15 residues. Per the germline V gene, CDR1 is SGDLS and CDR2 is YYNGEE. The chain's CDR3 is CASSVGAPSGNTIYF. The CDR3 DNA reads as TGTGCCAGCAGCGTAGGCGCTCCCTCTGGAAACACCATATATTTT.

As to this clone: The same CDR3 can be traced to other DNA sequences in this sample. The CDR3 spells CASSLEILGSGYTF. CDR3 in DNA: TGTGCCAGCAGCTTAGAAATCCTAGGGAGCGGCTACACCTTC. The chain has TRBV11-2 and TRBJ1-2; D is ambiguous. Trimming shortened V by 0 bases and J by 8 bases, and 13 bases separated the two germline ends. The CDR3 loop spans 14 amino acids. Germline-derived CDR1 and CDR2 are SGHAT and FQNNGV.

The gene calls are TRBV7-2 and TRBJ1-2, with a possible D match to TRBD1 (5 bases). This CDR3 contains 14 residues. The V end was cut by 8 bases, the J end by 6 bases, with 19 bases between. Germline CDR1 and CDR2: SGHTA and FQGNSA. CDR3 in DNA: TGTGCCAGCGTGCCCATAACAGGCCGACATGGCTACACCTTC. This sequence encodes CASVPITGRHGYTF.

The gene calls are TRBV19 and TRBJ1-1, with D uncertain. CDR1 LNHDA and CDR2 SQIVND come from the germline V gene (reference sequence). The V end lost 1 base, the J end lost 3 bases, and 6 bases lay between the germline ends. This CDR3 contains 13 residues. The CDR3 DNA reads as TGTGCCAGTAGTATAGTGGAGGACACTGAAGCTTTCTTT. Residues: CASSIVEDTEAFF.

J is TRBJ1-2 and V is TRBV6-5; the match to TRBD1 covers 8 bases. Per germline, CDR1 MNHEY and CDR2 SVGAGI. CDR3 length: 15 amino acids. The V and J ends lost 0 bases and 6 bases, in that order; junction bases with no gene match: 6. The chain's CDR3 is CASSYSTGVVDGYTF. CDR3 nucleotides: TGTGCCAGCAGTTACTCGACAGGGGTGGTGGATGGCTACACCTTC.

This chain links TRBV7-9 with TRBJ1-6; maybe TRBD1 (5 bases). The CDR3 contains 14 residues. V was clipped by 0 bases and J by 5 bases, with 5 bases between them. Germline V lookup: CDR1 SEHNR, CDR2 FQNEAQ (reference sequence). CDR3 DNA: TGTGCCAGCAGCTTAGCCAGGGATAATTCACCCCTCCACTTT. It is translated as CASSLARDNSPLHF. Looking up the rest from reference TRBV7-9 and TRBJ1-6 gives the full variable domain: DTGVSQNPRHKITKRGQNVTFRCDPISEHNRLYWYRQTLGQGPEFLTYFQNEAQLEKSRLLSDRFSAERPKGSFSTLEIQRTEQGDSAMYLCASSLARDNSPLHFGNGTRLTVT.

The rearrangement links TRBV28 to TRBJ1-2, with D tentatively TRBD1 (5 bases). Trimming left V 2 bases short and J 4 bases short, with 11 bases between. This CDR3 contains 14 residues. The germline V gene has CDR1 MDHEN and CDR2 SYDVKM. CDR3 region: CASSLQGRVYGYTF. CDR3 DNA: TGTGCCAGCAGTTTACAGGGTAGGGTCTATGGCTACACCTTC.

The V and J genes are TRBV5-1 and TRBJ1-1; 10 nucleotides agree with TRBD1. Germline lookup yields CDR1 SGHRS and CDR2 YFSETQ. The CDR3 sequence is 17 residues long. The V gene end was trimmed by 5 bases and the J gene end by 0 bases; junction bases not matched to a gene: 10. CDR3 sequence (DNA): TGCGCCAGCAGTCACGGACGGACAGGGGGAGTGAACACTGAAGCTTTCTTT. Translation: CASSHGRTGGVNTEAFF.